These 6 T cell receptor beta chains originate from one sample sequenced in a study of shared clonotypes between healthy human individuals (TCRdb year 2020). For the CD8 naive samples, CD45RO-negative cells were positively selected for CCR7, yielding a CD45RA+CCR7+ population from which TemRA cells were excluded. The library was made by the immunoSEQ multiplex PCR assay. The source is immuneACCESS, and TCRdb retained only in-frame sequences with V and J called. Part of the clones is not carried over; for the studies checked, unresolved V genes explain less than half of this, and the remainder is unexplained. For this sample the table gives over 2 million clones, of which approximately 94% were detected only once. The biggest ten clones account for more than 0.95% of the sample. Input material: naive CD8+ T cells sorted from blood. In the paper's terms, the cell subset or site label means: CD45RA+CCR7+. These TCRs come from a man aged 18 to 29 in good health.

The gene calls are TRBV11-2 and TRBJ2-7; TRBD2 agrees at 8 bases. The CDR3 extends over 15 amino acids. J gave up 4 bases and V 4 bases, and 9 bases lay outside the gene matches. Germline V gene data show CDR1 as SGHAT and CDR2 as FQNNGV. CDR3 region: CASSSPGTRGYEQYF. The CDR3, as DNA: TGTGCCAGCAGCTCCCCCGGGACTAGAGGTTACGAGCAGTACTTC.

This rearrangement joins TRBV4-3 to TRBJ2-7, with 9 bases identical to TRBD2. This CDR3 contains 17 residues. Germline V gives CDR1 LGHNA, CDR2 YSLEER. The J segment lost 6 bases and the V segment lost 1 base, leaving 13 bases of the junction unmatched. As DNA, the CDR3 is TGCGCCAGCAGCCAAGCTTTCCCGGGCGGGAGGGAGGTCGAGCAGTACTTC. Its protein product is CASSQAFPGGREVEQYF.

The chain uses TRBV4-1 and TRBJ1-5, with 10 bases aligning to TRBD1. Per the germline V gene, CDR1 is MGHRA and CDR2 is YSYEKL. Losses at the gene ends were 6 bases for V and 0 bases for J; bases not matched to a gene: 2. CDR3 size: 15 residues. CDR3 region: CASSWTGGSNQPQHF. In nucleotides, the CDR3 is TGCGCCAGCAGTTGGACAGGGGGTAGCAATCAGCCCCAGCATTTT.

This clone appeared once. CDR3 DNA: TGTGCCAGCACTACCGGGACAGGGGGCTACGAGCAGTACTTC. Amino acids: CASTTGTGGYEQYF. This rearrangement joins TRBV6-6 to TRBJ2-7, with 11 bases aligning to TRBD1. The CDR3 covers 14 residues. Germline loops: CDR1 MNHNY, CDR2 SVGAGI (reference sequence). V lost 7 bases, J lost 3 bases, and 5 bases stayed unmatched.

The chain links TRBV6-1 to TRBJ2-3; D not resolved. The CDR3 is 15 amino acids. Germline CDR1 is MNHNS and CDR2 is SASEGT. V lost 6 bases to trimming and J lost 1 base, with 14 bases between them. CDR3 nucleotide sequence: TGTGCCAGCAGCGCCGAGGAGTTGGGCACAGATACGCAGTATTTT. Translated: CASSAEELGTDTQYF.

The J gene is TRBJ2-7, the V gene TRBV19; the match to TRBD1 covers 8 bases. This CDR3 region has 16 residues. The V segment lost 1 base and the J segment 3 bases; nucleotides outside the gene matches: 8. From germline, CDR1 is LNHDA and CDR2 SQIVND (reference sequence). CDR3 loop: CASSIGTGGRFYEQYF. For the CDR3, the DNA is TGTGCCAGTAGTATAGGTACAGGGGGACGGTTCTACGAGCAGTACTTC.